This T cell receptor (beta chain) was captured in a study of CD8+ T cells in alopecia areata. A note on this clone: What it binds is unknown.

The study, taken as a whole, reports: Many expanded lesional clones remained in scalp and blood on tofacitinib.

Following extraction, RNA underwent reverse transcription to cDNA, which served as the sequencing template. The table came from immunoSEQ multiplex PCR; TCRdb's copy has only in-frame clones and leaves some out. The table lists hundreds of thousands of clones, roughly 63% of them singletons. Treatment here: oral pan-JAK inhibitor, 5-10 mg twice daily. CDR3 length: 12 amino acids. Trimming took 8 bases from V and 0 from J, leaving 7 bases between them. Germline CDR1 reads MGHDK; CDR2 reads SYGVNS. This material consisted of CD4+ T cells sorted from blood, taken at approximately week 52, from a patient treated with tofacitinib. The TCR originated in a human donor with alopecia areata. The chain has TRBV25-1 and TRBJ2-5; D is undetermined. CDR3 DNA sequence: TGTGCCAGCGCAGGCAACCAAGAGACCCAGTACTTC. Its translation: CASAGNQETQYF. The variable domain in full, completed from reference TRBV25-1 and TRBJ2-5, reads EADIYQTPRYLVIGTGKKITLECSQTMGHDKMYWYQQDPGMELHLIHYSYGVNSTEKGDLSSESTVSRIRTEHFPLTLESARPSHTSQYLCASAGNQETQYFGPGTRLLVL.